This entry is about one TCR beta chain. Its antigen is not identified. The sample belongs to a study of a mutant IDH1 vaccine in newly diagnosed glioma. Study information: Vaccines were begun 4-6 weeks after radiotherapy alone, or with temozolomide cycles.

The time point is: week 35, safety follow-up. Every vaccine dose comprised 300 ug of mutant IDH1 20-mer peptide plus topical imiquimod. Scheduled for weeks 1, 3, 5, 7, 11, 15, 19 and 23, eight vaccinations were given to patients. Donors harbored newly found WHO grade 3 or 4 IDH1-mutant, ATRX-lost astrocytomas. The germline CDR1 and CDR2 sequences are KGHSH and LQKENI. The V end lost 3 bases, the J end lost 3 bases, and 11 bases lay between the germline ends. The CDR3 extends over 15 amino acids. Sequencing was performed with immunoSEQ multiplex PCR; in TCRdb, only in-frame clones are kept and a portion is missing. The sample lists 60,000 or so clones; about 85% were seen once.

The chain joins TRBV18 to TRBJ2-2; the D gene is possibly TRBD1 (6 bases). This receptor was taken from a man between 25 and 39 years old with glioma. The source was PBMCs, collected from a glioma patient whose treatment included an IDH1 peptide vaccine. CDR3 sequence: CASSPRGIDTGELFF. CDR3 bases: TGTGCCAGCTCACCCAGGGGAATCGACACCGGGGAGCTGTTTTTT.